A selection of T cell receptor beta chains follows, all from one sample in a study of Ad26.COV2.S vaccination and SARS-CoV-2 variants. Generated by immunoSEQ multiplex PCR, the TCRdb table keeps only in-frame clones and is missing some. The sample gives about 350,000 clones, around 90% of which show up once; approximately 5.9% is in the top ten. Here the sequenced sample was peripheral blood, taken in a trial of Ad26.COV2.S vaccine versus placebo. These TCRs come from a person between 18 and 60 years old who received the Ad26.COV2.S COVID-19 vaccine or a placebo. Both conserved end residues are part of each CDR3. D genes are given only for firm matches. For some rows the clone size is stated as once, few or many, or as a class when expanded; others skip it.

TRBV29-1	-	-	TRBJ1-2	CSVTDDFNYGYTF	TGCAGCGTTACCGATGACTTTAACTATGGCTACACCTTC
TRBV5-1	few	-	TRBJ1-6	CASSFVADNSPLHF	TGCGCCAGCAGCTTCGTGGCAGATAATTCACCCCTCCACTTT
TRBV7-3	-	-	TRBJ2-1	CASSPSSTSYNEQFF	TGTGCCAGCAGCCCCTCTTCAACCTCCTACAATGAGCAGTTCTTC
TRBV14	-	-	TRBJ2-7	CASSPIRWGLSPVSYEQYF	TGTGCCAGCAGCCCAATCCGGTGGGGGCTTTCCCCCGTATCCTACGAGCAGTACTTC
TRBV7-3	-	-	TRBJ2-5	CASSPLSNQETQYF	TGTGCCAGCAGCCCCCTCAGCAACCAAGAGACCCAGTACTTC
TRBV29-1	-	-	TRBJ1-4	CSVTVTQEKLFF	TGCAGCGTGACGGTAACTCAGGAAAAACTGTTTTTT
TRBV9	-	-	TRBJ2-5	CASSAGSGLAETQYF	TGTGCCAGCAGCGCGGGATCCGGGCTCGCAGAGACCCAGTACTTC
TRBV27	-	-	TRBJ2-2	CASSLRQGEGNTGELFF	TGTGCCAGCAGCCTCCGACAAGGAGAGGGAAACACCGGGGAGCTGTTTTTT
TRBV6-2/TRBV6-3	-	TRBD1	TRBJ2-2	CASSYVGQGAGELFF	TGTGCCAGCAGTTACGTGGGACAGGGGGCCGGGGAGCTGTTTTTT
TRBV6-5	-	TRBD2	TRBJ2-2	CASSYLAGGPGGELFF	TGTGCCAGCAGTTATTTAGCGGGAGGGCCTGGCGGGGAGCTGTTTTTT
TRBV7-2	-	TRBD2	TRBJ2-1	CASSPLATSGGARNEQFF	TGTGCCAGCAGCCCACTCGCAACTAGCGGGGGGGCTCGGAATGAGCAGTTCTTC
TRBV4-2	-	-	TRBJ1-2	CASSQSAFGYTF	TGTGCCAGCAGCCAGAGTGCTTTTGGCTACACCTTC
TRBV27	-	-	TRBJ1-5	CASSFRGRNQPQHF	TGTGCCAGCAGTTTCCGGGGACGTAATCAGCCCCAGCATTTT
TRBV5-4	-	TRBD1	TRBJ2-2	CASSSENRGNTGELFF	TGTGCCAGCAGCTCAGAGAACAGGGGGAACACCGGGGAGCTGTTTTTT
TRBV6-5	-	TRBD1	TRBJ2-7	CASSTGTGGNYEQYF	TGTGCCAGCAGTACAGGGACAGGGGGAAATTACGAGCAGTACTTC
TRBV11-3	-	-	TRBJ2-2	CASSLVFGAGTGELFF	TGTGCCAGCAGCTTAGTTTTTGGGGCAGGCACCGGGGAGCTGTTTTTT
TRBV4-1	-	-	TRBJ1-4	CASSQDVAGTNEKLFF	TGCGCCAGCAGCCAAGATGTCGCAGGGACTAATGAAAAACTGTTTTTT
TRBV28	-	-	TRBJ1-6	CASSLEARVSPLHF	TGTGCCAGCAGTTTGGAGGCCCGGGTTTCACCCCTCCACTTT
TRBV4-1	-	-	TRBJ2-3	CASSRWTVFTDTQYF	TGCGCCAGCAGCCGCTGGACGGTGTTCACAGATACGCAGTATTTT
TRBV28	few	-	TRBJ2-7	CASSLQVYEQYF	TGTGCCAGCAGTTTACAGGTGTACGAGCAGTACTTC
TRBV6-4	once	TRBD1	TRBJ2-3	CASSDSGRGPTDTQYF	TGTGCCAGCAGTGACTCGGGCAGGGGGCCTACAGATACGCAGTATTTT
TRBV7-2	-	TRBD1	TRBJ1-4	CASSFGDRDPKLFF	TGTGCCAGCAGCTTTGGGGACAGGGACCCAAAACTGTTTTTT
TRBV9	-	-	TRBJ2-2	CASSVVGQAAGELFF	TGTGCCAGCAGCGTAGTAGGGCAAGCTGCCGGGGAGCTGTTTTTT
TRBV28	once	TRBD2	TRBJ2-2	CASSRLAGTAGELFF	TGTGCCAGCAGTCGCCTAGCGGGAACGGCCGGGGAGCTGTTTTTT
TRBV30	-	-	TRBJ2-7	CAWTSGTEQYF	TGTGCCTGGACCTCAGGGACCGAGCAGTACTTC
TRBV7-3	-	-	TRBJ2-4	CASSLNTGLNIQYF	TGTGCCAGCAGCTTAAACACAGGCCTAAACATTCAGTACTTC
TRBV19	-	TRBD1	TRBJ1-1	CASTVPGQGNTEAFF	TGTGCCAGTACTGTTCCGGGACAGGGGAACACTGAAGCTTTCTTT
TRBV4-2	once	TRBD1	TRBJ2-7	CASSTRQGGTYEQYF	TGTGCCAGCAGCACACGACAGGGTGGTACGTACGAGCAGTACTTC
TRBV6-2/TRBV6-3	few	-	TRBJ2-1	CASSYPPNEQFF	TGTGCCAGCAGTTACCCCCCTAATGAGCAGTTCTTC
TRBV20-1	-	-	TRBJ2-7	CSAERDEQYF	TGCAGTGCCGAGAGGGACGAGCAGTACTTC
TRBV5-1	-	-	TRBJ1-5	CASSRAGHINQPQHF	TGCGCCAGCAGCAGAGCGGGACACATCAATCAGCCCCAGCATTTT
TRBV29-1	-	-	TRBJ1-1	CSVHRRNTEAFF	TGCAGCGTTCACCGGCGGAACACTGAAGCTTTCTTT
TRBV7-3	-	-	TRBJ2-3	CASSPTGVNTDTQYF	TGTGCCAGCAGCCCGACGGGGGTAAACACAGATACGCAGTATTTT
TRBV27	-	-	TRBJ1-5	CASSLGDSNQPQHF	TGTGCCAGCAGTTTAGGTGACAGCAATCAGCCCCAGCATTTT
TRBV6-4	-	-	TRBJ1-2	CAPLGSYTF	TGTGCCCCATTAGGTAGCTACACCTTC
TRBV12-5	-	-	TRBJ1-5	CASGLVTGGGPQHF	TGTGCTAGTGGTTTGGTCACCGGGGGAGGGCCCCAGCATTTT
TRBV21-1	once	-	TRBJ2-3	CASSRCPTSLATDTQYF	TGTGCCAGCAGCAGGTGCCCGACTAGTTTGGCTACGGATACGCAGTATTTT
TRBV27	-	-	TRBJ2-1	CASSFSGSHNEQFF	TGTGCCAGCAGTTTCTCCGGCAGTCACAATGAGCAGTTCTTC
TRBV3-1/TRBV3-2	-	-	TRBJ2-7	CASSQGSGGGASRSYEQYF	TGTGCCAGCAGCCAAGGCTCAGGAGGGGGCGCTTCTAGGTCCTACGAGCAGTACTTC
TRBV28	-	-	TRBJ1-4	CASSLWEANEKLFF	TGTGCCAGCAGTTTATGGGAGGCTAATGAAAAACTGTTTTTT
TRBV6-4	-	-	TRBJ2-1	CASSERENEQFF	TGTGCCAGCAGTGAGAGGGAGAATGAGCAGTTCTTC
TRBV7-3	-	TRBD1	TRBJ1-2	CASSPRTGGNYGYTF	TGTGCCAGCAGCCCGCGGACAGGGGGCAACTATGGCTACACCTTC
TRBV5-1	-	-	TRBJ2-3	CASSPTVGTDTQYF	TGCGCCAGCAGCCCGACGGTGGGGACAGATACGCAGTATTTT
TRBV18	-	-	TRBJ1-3	CASSPNMEPGNTIYF	TGTGCCAGCTCACCTAATATGGAGCCTGGAAACACCATATATTTT
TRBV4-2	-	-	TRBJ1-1	CASSHSKVAFF	TGTGCCAGCAGCCACTCAAAGGTGGCTTTCTTT
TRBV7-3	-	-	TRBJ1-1	CASSFGRDTEAFF	TGTGCCAGCAGCTTCGGACGGGACACTGAAGCTTTCTTT
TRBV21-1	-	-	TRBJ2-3	CASSKVAKLAVESRTDTQYF	TGTGCCAGCAGCAAAGTGGCCAAACTAGCGGTGGAATCTAGGACAGATACGCAGTATTTT
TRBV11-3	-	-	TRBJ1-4	CASSSPRRIREVFNEKLFF	TGTGCCAGCAGCTCCCCCCGGAGAATCAGGGAAGTCTTCAATGAAAAACTGTTTTTT
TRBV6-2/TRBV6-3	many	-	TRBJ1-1	CASSFGSMRTEAFF	TGTGCCAGCAGTTTTGGGTCTATGAGGACTGAAGCTTTCTTT
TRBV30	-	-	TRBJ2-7	CAWREDRYVGEQYF	TGTGCCTGGAGGGAAGACAGGTATGTGGGCGAGCAGTACTTC
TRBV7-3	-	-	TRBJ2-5	CASSPGGEVRETQYF	TGTGCCAGCAGCCCCGGAGGGGAGGTTCGGGAGACCCAGTACTTC
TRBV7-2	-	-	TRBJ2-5	CASSLVERSAETQYF	TGTGCCAGCAGCTTAGTCGAGAGGTCGGCAGAGACCCAGTACTTC
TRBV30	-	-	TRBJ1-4	CASSGLETNEKLFF	TGTGCCTCTTCAGGGCTTGAAACTAATGAAAAACTGTTTTTT
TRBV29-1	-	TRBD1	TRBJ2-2	CSVGQGNLLTGELFF	TGCAGCGTTGGACAGGGTAACCTCCTCACCGGGGAGCTGTTTTTT
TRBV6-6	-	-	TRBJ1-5	CASSYPTGASNQPQHF	TGTGCCAGCAGTTACCCGACAGGCGCTAGCAATCAGCCCCAGCATTTT